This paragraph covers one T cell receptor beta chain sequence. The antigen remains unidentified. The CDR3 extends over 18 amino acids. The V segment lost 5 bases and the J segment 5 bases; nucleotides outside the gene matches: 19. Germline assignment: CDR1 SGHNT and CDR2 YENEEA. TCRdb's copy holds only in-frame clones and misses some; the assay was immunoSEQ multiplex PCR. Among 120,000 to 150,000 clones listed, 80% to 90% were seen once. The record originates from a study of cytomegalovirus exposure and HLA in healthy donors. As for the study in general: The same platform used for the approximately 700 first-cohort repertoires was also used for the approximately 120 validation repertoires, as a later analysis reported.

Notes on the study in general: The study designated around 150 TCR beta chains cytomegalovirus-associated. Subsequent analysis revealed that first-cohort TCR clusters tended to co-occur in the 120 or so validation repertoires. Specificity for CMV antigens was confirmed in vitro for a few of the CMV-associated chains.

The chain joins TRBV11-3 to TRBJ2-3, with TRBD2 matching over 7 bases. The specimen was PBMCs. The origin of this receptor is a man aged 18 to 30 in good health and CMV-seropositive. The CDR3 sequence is CASSPGLGGGSLLDTQYF. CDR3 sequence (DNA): TGTGCCAGCAGCCCCGGCCTAGGAGGCGGGAGTCTCTTAGATACGCAGTATTTT.